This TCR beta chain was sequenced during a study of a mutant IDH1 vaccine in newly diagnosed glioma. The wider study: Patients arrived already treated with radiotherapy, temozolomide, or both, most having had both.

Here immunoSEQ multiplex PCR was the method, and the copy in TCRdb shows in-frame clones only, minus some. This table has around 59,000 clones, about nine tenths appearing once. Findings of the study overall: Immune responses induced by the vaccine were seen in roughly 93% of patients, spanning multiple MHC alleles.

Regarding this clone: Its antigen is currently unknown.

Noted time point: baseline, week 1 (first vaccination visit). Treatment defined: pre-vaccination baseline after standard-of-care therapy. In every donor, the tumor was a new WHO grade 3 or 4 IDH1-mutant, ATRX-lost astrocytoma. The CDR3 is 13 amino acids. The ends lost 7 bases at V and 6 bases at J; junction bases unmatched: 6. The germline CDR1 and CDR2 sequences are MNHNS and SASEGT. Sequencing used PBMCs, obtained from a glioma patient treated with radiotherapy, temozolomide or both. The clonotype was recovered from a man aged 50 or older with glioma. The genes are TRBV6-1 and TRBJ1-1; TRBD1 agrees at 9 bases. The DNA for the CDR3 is TGTGCCAGCAAGGGGACAGGGAGCCCTGAAGCTTTCTTT. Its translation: CASKGTGSPEAFF.